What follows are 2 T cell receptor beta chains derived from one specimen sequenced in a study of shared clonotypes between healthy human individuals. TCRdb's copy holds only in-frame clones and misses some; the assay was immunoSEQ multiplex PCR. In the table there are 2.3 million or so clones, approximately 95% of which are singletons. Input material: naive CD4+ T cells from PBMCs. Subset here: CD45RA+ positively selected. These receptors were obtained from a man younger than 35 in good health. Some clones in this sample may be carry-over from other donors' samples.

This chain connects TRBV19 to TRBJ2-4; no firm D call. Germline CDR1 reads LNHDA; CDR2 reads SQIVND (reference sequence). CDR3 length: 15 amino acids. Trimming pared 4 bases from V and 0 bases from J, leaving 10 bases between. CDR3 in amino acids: CASSTRDLAKNIQYF. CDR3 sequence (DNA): TGTGCCAGTAGTACCCGAGACCTAGCCAAAAACATTCAGTACTTC.

This CDR3 reads CASSFKPERQQYF. CDR3 nucleotides: TGTGCCAGCAGTTTTAAGCCCGAGAGGCAGCAGTACTTC. The genes are TRBV27 and TRBJ2-7; D uncertain. Trimming shortened V by 3 bases and J by 8 bases, and 14 bases separated the two germline ends. The CDR3 totals 13 residues. The V gene's germline CDR1 is MNHEY and CDR2 SMNVEV (reference sequence).